This T cell receptor beta chain is drawn from a study of control samples from healthy donors and cancer patients (dated by TCRdb to the early 2020s). The receptor library was made with the immunoSEQ multiplex PCR assay. What TCRdb holds here is the immuneACCESS table cut down to in-frame rearrangements. Part of the clones is not present; checked against another copy, under half of the missing clones reflect an unresolved V gene, and the others are unexplained. For this sample there are some 77,000 clones; approximately 88% appear just once. The ten largest clones capture around 7.6% of the sample. The CDR3 holds 17 amino acids from the cysteine to the phenylalanine. Just CDR3 DNA is preserved here, 51 bases in frame from base 1. Here V drops 3 bases and J drops 2 bases, and the junction holds 5 bases not matched to any gene. The germline V gene sets CDR1 to SNHLY and CDR2 to FYNNEI. On this clone: Its antigen target is currently unknown. No much larger clone exists at a distance of one base, and base qualities are not known.

The rearranged segments are TRBV2 and TRBJ2-3, with 13 central nucleotides matching TRBD2. The sample consisted of blood. The receptor comes from a woman between 55 and 75 years old in good health. The CDR3 reads CASSDGLAGDPTDTQYF. The DNA sequence is as follows: TGTGCCAGCAGTGATGGACTAGCGGGGGACCCCACAGATACGCAGTATTTT.